This TCR beta chain was captured by sequencing in a study of T cell responses to AZD1222 COVID-19 vaccine. General study findings and limits: Seropositive AZD1222 recipients at baseline numbered only five or six.

V dropped 3 bases and J dropped 7; count of bases not matched to a gene: 6. Germline V gives CDR1 KGHSH, CDR2 LQKENI. This CDR3 spans 15 amino acids. Sequencing was performed with immunoSEQ multiplex PCR; in TCRdb, only in-frame clones are kept and a portion is missing. The sample has 90,000 to 150,000 clones, 85% to 90% seen once; the top ten hold more than 10%. Concerning this clone: Its antigen remains unknown.

This TCR was sampled from an adult in good health. This material consisted of peripheral blood, taken on day 0 of AZD1222 vaccination. This chain links TRBV18 with TRBJ1-6, with TRBD1 matching over 7 bases. In DNA, the CDR3 is TGTGCCAGCTCACCCCAGACAGGGTTCAATTCACCCCTCCACTTT. It translates to CASSPQTGFNSPLHF.